The 32 T cell receptor beta chains below come from one sample, sequenced in a study of CD8 T cells in Susac syndrome. The RNA, 0.5 to 1 ug, was put through reverse transcription using random hexamers. TCRdb itself ran the immunoSEQ multiplex PCR reads through MiXCR, one entry per CDR3 protein. The sample has 120,000 to 150,000 distinct CDR3 sequences, roughly 94% seen once. The source material was CD4+ T cells from PBMCs. The receptors shown here come from a human donor in good health.

The CDR3 nucleotides are TGTGCCAGCAGCGTAGGAACGCCAGGGGAGCAGTACTTC. It encodes CASSVGTPGEQYF. The chain carries TRBV9 and TRBJ2-7, with a weak D call TRBD1 (5 bases). The CDR3 totals 13 residues. V lost 0 bases, J lost 7 bases, and 11 bases lay in between. Germline V gene sequence: CDR1 SGDLS, CDR2 YYNGEE.

The chain uses TRBV7-2 and TRBJ2-6; D gene unclear. Trimming cost V 5 bases and J 0 bases, with 5 bases left between them. The germline V gene encodes CDR1 SGHTA and CDR2 FQGNSA. This CDR3 contains 14 residues. CDR3 sequence reads: CASSLFSGANVLTF. The CDR3 bases are TGTGCCAGCAGCCTTTTCTCTGGGGCCAACGTCCTGACTTTC.

Written as DNA, the CDR3 is TGTGCCAGTAGTATGGGTTGGGACACTGAAGCTTTCTTT. As protein: CASSMGWDTEAFF. The V and J genes are TRBV19 and TRBJ1-1; D gene ambiguous. Germline CDR1 reads LNHDA; CDR2 reads SQIVND (reference sequence). The V end lost 3 bases, the J end lost 3 bases, and 8 bases lay between the germline ends. This CDR3 has 13 amino acids. Filled out from reference TRBV19 and TRBJ1-1, the complete variable domain reads DGGITQSPKYLFRKEGQNVTLSCEQNLNHDAMYWYRQDPGQGLRLIYYSQIVNDFQKGDIAEGYSVSREKKESFPLTVTSAQKNPTAFYLCASSMGWDTEAFFGQGTRLTVV.

The chain uses TRBV20-1 and TRBJ2-2; 7 bases line up with TRBD2. This CDR3 has 14 amino acids. Trimming at V came to 5 bases and at J to 3 bases, leaving 6 bases not matched to a gene. CDR1 DFQATT and CDR2 SNEGSKA come from the germline V gene (reference sequence). The CDR3 DNA is TGCAGTGCTTTTAAGCGGGGATACACCGGGGAGCTGTTTTTT. Residues: CSAFKRGYTGELFF.

The genes are TRBV7-2 and TRBJ1-5; no firm D call. The germline V and J ends were trimmed by 2 bases and 2 bases, with 16 bases remaining between them. The CDR3 covers 17 residues. The V gene's germline CDR1 is SGHTA and CDR2 FQGNSA. The CDR3 spells CASSLYGVGGGNQPQHF. As DNA, the CDR3 is TGTGCCAGCAGCTTATATGGGGTTGGTGGGGGCAATCAGCCCCAGCATTTT. The full variable domain, rest sourced from reference TRBV7-2 and TRBJ1-5, is GAGVSQSPSNKVTEKGKDVELRCDPISGHTALYWYRQSLGQGLEFLIYFQGNSAPDKSGLPSDRFSAERTGGSVSTLTIQRTQQEDSAVYLCASSLYGVGGGNQPQHFGDGTRLSIL.

V is TRBV10-3 and J is TRBJ2-1; possibly TRBD2 for D (6 bases). The CDR3 length is 11 residues. The V and J ends lost 9 bases and 10 bases respectively, with 13 bases between them. Germline values: CDR1 ENHRY, CDR2 SYGVKD. CDR3 nucleotides: TGTGCCATACTATCGGGAGAGGAGCAGTTCTTC. It translates to CAILSGEEQFF.

The chain combines TRBV27 with TRBJ2-4; D remains unclear. The germline gives CDR1 MNHEY, CDR2 SMNVEV (reference sequence). V lost 6 bases, J lost 0 bases, and 12 bases lay in between. CDR3 length equals 15 residues. The CDR3 loop reads CASRGLGLAKNIQYF. CDR3 nucleotide sequence: TGTGCCAGCAGAGGATTGGGTTTAGCCAAAAACATTCAGTACTTC.

The V gene is TRBV20-1, the J gene TRBJ2-5; D is possibly TRBD1 (5 bases). Trimming pared 3 bases from V and 0 bases from J, leaving 11 bases between. CDR3 length: 14 amino acids. Germline V gene sequence: CDR1 DFQATT, CDR2 SNEGSKA (reference sequence). The CDR3 DNA follows: TGCAGTGCTAGGGTTGGGGCAAACCAAGAGACCCAGTACTTC. Translation gives CSARVGANQETQYF.

This chain links TRBV10-3 with TRBJ1-3; D ambiguous. The CDR3 runs to 11 residues. V lost 8 bases to trimming and J lost 3 bases, with 5 bases between them. CDR1 and CDR2 (germline): ENHRY, SYGVKD. The CDR3 sequence is CAIADGNTIYF. DNA for the CDR3: TGTGCCATCGCTGATGGAAACACCATATATTTT.

This clonotype was seen a single time. The chain links TRBV20-1 to TRBJ2-5; 7 bases are shared with TRBD2. J lost 1 base, V lost 3 bases, and 5 bases had no gene match. CDR1 and CDR2 (germline): DFQATT, SNEGSKA (reference sequence). CDR3 size: 14 residues. The CDR3 DNA is TGCAGTGCTAGGTATCCTAGCGGCCAAGAGACCCAGTACTTC. Encoded protein: CSARYPSGQETQYF.

The rearrangement joins TRBV4-1 to TRBJ2-1; 7 bases match TRBD1. Germline trimming cut 4 bases from V and 5 bases from J; bases unmatched to any gene: 14. CDR3 size: 17 residues. Germline V gene lookup returns CDR1 MGHRA and CDR2 YSYEKL. The CDR3 DNA follows: TGCGCCAGCAGCCTCAATCCCCCCGGGACAGCTAACAATGAGCAGTTCTTC. This translates into CASSLNPPGTANNEQFF.

The V call is TRBV2, the J call TRBJ2-7, with 10 bases identical to TRBD2. This CDR3 is built from 15 residues. The J segment lost 3 bases and the V segment lost 6 bases, leaving 8 bases of the junction unmatched. Per the germline V gene, CDR1 is SNHLY and CDR2 is FYNNEI. CDR3 loop: CASRVRTSGGYEQYF. The CDR3 DNA reads as TGTGCCAGCAGAGTTCGGACTAGCGGAGGCTACGAGCAGTACTTC.

V gene TRBV9 combines with J gene TRBJ2-1; TRBD1 might be the D (5 bases). CDR1 and CDR2 from the germline V gene are SGDLS and YYNGEE. V was trimmed by 4 bases and J by 4 bases, leaving 12 bases between them. The CDR3 runs 14 residues. CDR3 protein: CASSLRQSYNEQFF. The CDR3 bases are TGTGCCAGCAGCCTTCGACAGTCTTACAATGAGCAGTTCTTC.

This chain links TRBV5-1 with TRBJ2-3; 8 nucleotides align to TRBD2. The junction had 7 bases not matched to a gene; V was cut back by 0 bases and J by 4 bases. The CDR3 runs to 16 residues. CDR1 and CDR2 from the germline V gene are SGHRS and YFSETQ. Here the CDR3 reads CASSLARAGGADTQYF. CDR3 DNA sequence: TGCGCCAGCAGCTTGGCCAGGGCGGGAGGCGCAGATACGCAGTATTTT.

This clonotype has a single count. The chain has TRBV29-1 and TRBJ2-1; 8 positions match TRBD2. Germline CDR1 and CDR2: SQVTM and ANQGSEA. The junction had 12 bases not matched to a gene; V was cut back by 8 bases and J by 6 bases. There are 14 residues in the CDR3. Written as DNA, the CDR3 is TGCAGCTCCCTTGGGACTAGTCTAGTCAATGAGCAGTTCTTC. This encodes CSSLGTSLVNEQFF.

The chain combines TRBV20-1 with TRBJ1-1; 8 bases are a match to TRBD1. The CDR3 totals 13 residues. Trimming at V came to 6 bases and at J to 5 bases, leaving 8 bases not matched to a gene. The germline gives CDR1 DFQATT, CDR2 SNEGSKA (reference sequence). The CDR3 DNA follows: TGCAGTGCCGCACAGGGGGAGGTGACTGAAGCTTTCTTT. Translated, it gives CSAAQGEVTEAFF.

This chain uses TRBV27 with TRBJ1-1; D call uncertain. The CDR3 runs 11 residues. Trimming stripped 7 bases from V and 0 bases from J, with 3 bases between. Germline CDR1 reads MNHEY; CDR2 reads SMNVEV (reference sequence). Here the CDR3 DNA reads TGTGCCAGCACTCTGAACACTGAAGCTTTCTTT. Translated: CASTLNTEAFF.

The count of this clonotype is one. The gene calls are TRBV6-5 and TRBJ2-7, with 8 bases matching TRBD2. The CDR3 runs 15 residues. CDR1 is MNHEY and CDR2 is SVGAGI in the germline V gene. The ends lost 7 bases at V and 5 bases at J; junction bases unmatched: 13. The CDR3 bases are TGTGCCAGCATCCTAGGACTAGCAGTTTGCGACGAGCAGTACTTC. Its protein is CASILGLAVCDEQYF.

The chain carries TRBV9 and TRBJ1-1; D is uncertain. Trimming took 1 base from V and 1 from J, leaving 8 bases between them. Germline lookup yields CDR1 SGDLS and CDR2 YYNGEE. The CDR3 runs 14 residues. The CDR3 loop reads CASSVTLGNTEAFF. For the CDR3, the DNA is TGTGCCAGCAGCGTAACTCTCGGGAACACTGAAGCTTTCTTT.

The rearrangement joins TRBV7-2 to TRBJ2-5, with D unresolved. V lost 3 bases and J lost 5, with 13 bases in between. The CDR3 is made up of 14 amino acids. Germline CDR1 reads SGHTA; CDR2 reads FQGNSA. The chain's CDR3 is CASSFPPFRETQYF. Written as DNA, the CDR3 is TGTGCCAGCAGCTTTCCCCCCTTCCGGGAGACCCAGTACTTC.

The chain recombines TRBV18 with TRBJ2-7; 7 positions agree with TRBD2. CDR1 KGHSH and CDR2 LQKENI come from the germline V gene. This CDR3 contains 16 residues. V was pared by 4 bases and J by 3 bases, with 12 bases of the junction left unmatched. This CDR3 reads CASSRALGGSFYEQYF. DNA for the CDR3: TGTGCCAGCTCACGAGCTCTAGGCGGGAGTTTCTACGAGCAGTACTTC. The variable domain in full, with the rest retrieved from reference TRBV18 and TRBJ2-7, is NAGVMQNPRHLVRRRGQEARLRCSPMKGHSHVYWYRQLPEEGLKFMVYLQKENIIDESGMPKERFSAEFPKEGPSILRIQQVVRGDSAAYFCASSRALGGSFYEQYFGPGTRLTVT.

The chain uses TRBV16 and TRBJ2-7, with D possibly called TRBD1 or TRBD2 (5 bases each). CDR3 size: 15 residues. CDR1 is KGHSY and CDR2 is FQNENV in the germline V gene. Trimming took 2 bases from V and 2 from J, leaving 13 bases between them. The CDR3 sequence is CASSQRAGSTYEQYF. CDR3 sequence (DNA): TGTGCCAGCAGCCAAAGGGCAGGGAGTACCTACGAGCAGTACTTC.

The V gene is TRBV15, the J gene TRBJ2-1; TRBD2 might be the D (5 bases). Trimming cost V 8 bases and J 5 bases, with 19 bases left between them. The CDR3 is 15 residues long. Per germline, CDR1 LNHNV and CDR2 YYDKDF (reference sequence). The CDR3 nucleotides read TGTGCCACCCTTCCCGGAGCGGTTGGAAACAATGAGCAGTTCTTC. Its protein is CATLPGAVGNNEQFF.

The gene calls are TRBV7-9 and TRBJ2-3, with D possibly matching TRBD2 (5 bases). V was shortened by 6 bases and J by 2 bases, with 12 bases between the two germline ends. There are 14 residues in the CDR3. Germline assignment: CDR1 SEHNR and CDR2 FQNEAQ (reference sequence). DNA of the CDR3: TGTGCCAGCAGTCGAGCCCGGGACACAGATACGCAGTATTTT. Translation gives CASSRARDTDTQYF.

The V call is TRBV2, the J call TRBJ2-7; D is undetermined. The CDR3 totals 14 residues. V dropped 7 bases and J dropped 0 bases, with 13 bases sitting between them. Germline lookup yields CDR1 SNHLY and CDR2 FYNNEI. In DNA, the CDR3 is TGTGCCAGCACCTTGGGTCGCGTCTCCTACGAGCAGTACTTC. This codes for CASTLGRVSYEQYF.

The chain carries TRBV29-1 and TRBJ1-2; D is uncertain. Trimming removed 0 bases from V and 8 bases from J, with 10 bases in between. This CDR3 comprises 12 residues. The germline V gene encodes CDR1 SQVTM and CDR2 ANQGSEA. CDR3 sequence: CSVEEAGRGYTF. The CDR3 bases are TGCAGCGTTGAAGAGGCGGGGAGAGGCTACACCTTC.

The genes are TRBV20-1 and TRBJ2-1; TRBD2 agrees at 12 bases. This CDR3 comprises 17 residues. The V and J ends lost 5 bases and 4 bases, in that order; junction bases with no gene match: 12. Germline V gives CDR1 DFQATT, CDR2 SNEGSKA (reference sequence). The CDR3 region is CSAVQRLLAGGYNEQFF. CDR3 sequence (DNA): TGCAGTGCTGTCCAAAGATTACTAGCGGGAGGTTACAATGAGCAGTTCTTC.

The rearrangement joins TRBV27 to TRBJ2-7; D might be TRBD2 (6 bases). The CDR3 loop spans 16 amino acids. V shed 5 bases and J shed 2 bases, with 19 bases lying between them. The germline V gene has CDR1 MNHEY and CDR2 SMNVEV (reference sequence). CDR3 nucleotides: TGTGCCAGCAGTCCCGCCGGGGGTAGCTCAGCCTACGAGCAGTACTTC. This codes for CASSPAGGSSAYEQYF.

Here the CDR3 DNA reads TGTGCCAGCAGCTTACTCGACAGGCCCTACGAGCAGTACTTC. It is translated as CASSLLDRPYEQYF. V usage is TRBV7-9 and J usage is TRBJ2-7; possibly TRBD1 for D (6 bases). Germline V gene lookup returns CDR1 SEHNR and CDR2 FQNEAQ (reference sequence). Trimming removed 2 bases at V and 2 bases at J, with 10 bases between. CDR3 length equals 14 residues. Full variable domain (rest looked up from reference TRBV7-9 and TRBJ2-7): DTGVSQNPRHKITKRGQNVTFRCDPISEHNRLYWYRQTLGQGPEFLTYFQNEAQLEKSRLLSDRFSAERPKGSFSTLEIQRTEQGDSAMYLCASSLLDRPYEQYFGPGTRLTVT.

J is TRBJ2-5 and V is TRBV3-1; 12 bases fit TRBD2. V gave up 0 bases and J gave up 2 bases; unmatched junction bases: 4. The CDR3 length is 17 residues. The germline V gene has CDR1 LGHDT and CDR2 YNNKEL (reference sequence). The CDR3 protein is CASSQEALAGGQETQYF. Here the CDR3 DNA reads TGTGCCAGCAGCCAAGAGGCGCTAGCGGGAGGGCAAGAGACCCAGTACTTC.

This rearrangement joins TRBV3-1 to TRBJ1-4; D is ambiguous. Germline CDR1 and CDR2: LGHDT and YNNKEL (reference sequence). V lost 4 bases and J 5 bases, leaving 14 bases between the germline ends. The CDR3 runs 15 residues. The CDR3 DNA is TGTGCCAGCAGCCCCCATCGGGCGGCGAATGAAAAACTGTTTTTT. As protein: CASSPHRAANEKLFF.

The chain recombines TRBV7-2 with TRBJ2-7; 10 bases agree with TRBD2. V shed 5 bases and J 0 bases; nucleotides not matched to a gene: 10. The CDR3 length is 17 residues. Looked up from germline, CDR1 is SGHTA and CDR2 is FQGNSA. The CDR3 DNA is TGTGCCAGCAGCCACCCAGGACTAGCGGACCTCTCCTACGAGCAGTACTTC. Protein sequence: CASSHPGLADLSYEQYF.